The clone carrying this T cell receptor (beta chain) was recorded a few times. Antigen: not known. A sample-barcoded 5' primer and a J-beta primer mix were used in a second PCR of about 7 to 11 cycles. TCRdb re-called the 5' RACE reads through MiXCR, storing one row per CDR3 protein. Altogether 700,000 to 1,000,000 distinct CDR3 sequences are present, around two fifths being singletons, with the ten largest covering under 20%. This sample is part of a study of blood T cells in healthy people across ages. General study results and limits: It was found that TCR beta diversity correlated strongly with the percentage of naive T cells. In older individuals, TCR beta diversity per million T cells was lower, falling roughly linearly with age.

Trimming pared 11 bases from V and 9 bases from J, leaving 16 bases between. This CDR3 has 12 amino acids. Healthy Russian Caucasian donors spanned ages about 6 to 100 years. Samples each yielded at least 6 micrograms of total RNA. This chain joins TRBV12-3 or TRBV12-4 and TRBJ2-2; D tentatively reads TRBD1 or TRBD2 (5 bases each). The receptor was isolated from a man aged 55 to 70 in good health. Sequencing input: blood. CDR3 DNA: TGTGCCTCAACGAGAGGGGACCGGGAGCTGTTTTTT. Its protein is CASTRGDRELFF.